Below are 3 T cell receptor beta chains sequenced from a single sample in a study of blood T cells in healthy people across ages. Next came a second PCR, run for about 6 to 11 cycles, which used a sample-barcoded 5' primer along with a J-beta primer mix. One entry per CDR3 protein, called by TCRdb with MiXCR from the 5' RACE reads. The sample has approximately 1.5 million distinct CDR3 sequences; about 31% are singletons. Sequencing input: blood. The receptors here all came from a woman between 25 and 40 years old in good health.

The chain is built from TRBV4-1 and TRBJ2-7; D gene uncertain. This CDR3 has 14 amino acids. From germline, CDR1 is MGHRA and CDR2 YSYEKL. Trimming shortened V by 2 bases and J by 3 bases, and 11 bases separated the two germline ends. CDR3: CASSQLTAHYEQYV. Here the CDR3 DNA reads TGCGCCAGCAGCCAATTAACAGCCCACTACGAGCAGTACGTC.

V usage is TRBV27 and J usage is TRBJ2-7; D unclear. The CDR3 runs 14 residues. The V end was cut by 5 bases, the J end by 0 bases, with 11 bases between. Germline CDR1 and CDR2: MNHEY and SMNVEV (reference sequence). The CDR3 here is CASSGMASSYEQYF. CDR3 DNA: TGTGCCAGCAGTGGGATGGCATCCTCCTACGAGCAGTACTTC.

The rearrangement joins TRBV7-9 to TRBJ1-1; D may be TRBD1 (6 bases). The CDR3 has 13 amino acids. The germline gives CDR1 SEHNR, CDR2 FQNEAQ (reference sequence). Trimming pared 8 bases from V and 2 bases from J, leaving 12 bases between. In nucleotides, the CDR3 is TGTGCCAGCGAAAGGGGGAGAAACACTGAAGCTTTCTTT. Encoded protein: CASERGRNTEAFF.